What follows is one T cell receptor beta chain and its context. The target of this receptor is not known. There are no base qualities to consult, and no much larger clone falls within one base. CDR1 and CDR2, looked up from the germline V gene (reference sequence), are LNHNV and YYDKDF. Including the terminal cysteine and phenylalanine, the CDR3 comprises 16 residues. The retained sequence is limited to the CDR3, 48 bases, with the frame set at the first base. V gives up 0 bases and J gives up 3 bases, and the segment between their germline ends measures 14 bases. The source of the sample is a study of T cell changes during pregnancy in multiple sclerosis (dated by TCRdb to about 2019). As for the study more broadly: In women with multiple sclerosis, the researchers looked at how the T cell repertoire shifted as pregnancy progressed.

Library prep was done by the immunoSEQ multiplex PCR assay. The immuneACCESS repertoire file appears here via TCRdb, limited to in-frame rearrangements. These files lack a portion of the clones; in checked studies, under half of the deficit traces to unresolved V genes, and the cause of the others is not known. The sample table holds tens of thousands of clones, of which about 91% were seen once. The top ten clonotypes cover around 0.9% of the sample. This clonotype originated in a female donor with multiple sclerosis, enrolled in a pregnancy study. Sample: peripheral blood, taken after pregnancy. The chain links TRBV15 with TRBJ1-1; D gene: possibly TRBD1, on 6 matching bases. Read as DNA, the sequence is TGTGCCACCAGCAGAGAAGGGGCAGGGGATCACACTGAAGCTTTCTTT. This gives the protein CATSREGAGDHTEAFF.